This T cell receptor (beta chain) came from a study of blood T cell repertoires in COVID-19. Whole-study context: PBMCs, B-cell-depleted T cells, or T cells were the source of the cDNA or gDNA that made up the material.

Assay: immunoSEQ multiplex PCR; the TCRdb copy retains only in-frame clones and omits some. The table has 200,000 to 250,000 clones, roughly 90% seen once; the top ten hold approximately 3.3%. Participants spanned ages about 18 to 89 years and resided in about 25 US areas. Germline V gene lookup returns CDR1 SNHLY and CDR2 FYNNEI. V gave up 3 bases and J gave up 2 bases; unmatched junction bases: 0. CDR3 size: 13 residues. The source of this sequence is a woman in her 50s in a cohort exposed to, infected with or recovered from COVID-19 (not recorded which). Specimen: PBMCs or T cells enriched from blood (not recorded which). The J gene is TRBJ2-5, the V gene TRBV2, with 7 bases aligning to TRBD1. CDR3 region: CASSEDRQETQYF. The DNA of the CDR3 is TGTGCCAGCAGTGAGGACAGGCAAGAGACCCAGTACTTC.